This TCR beta chain was retrieved from a study of blood T cell repertoires in COVID-19 (dated by TCRdb to the early 2020s). Notes on the research overall: Samples covering the acute and convalescent phases of COVID-19 were provided by collaborators in the United States, Italy and Spain. The dataset comprised deeply sampled blood TCRbeta repertoires from subjects exposed to, actively infected with, or recovered from COVID-19. The material from the prospective study consisted of cDNA or gDNA derived from T cells, B-cell-depleted T cells, or PBMCs. Where available, HLA class I and class II types were taken from metadata supplied by the sample provider and were not determined by assay-based typing. The repertoires were released in a freely available public database intended as a resource for research on the immune response to SARS-CoV-2. Nearly every sample came with metadata listing a de-identified subject ID, COVID-19 status, age in years and sex. The samples were drawn from two sources: the first 160 participants of the ongoing ImmuneRACE study, and 1,000 to 1,500 subjects contributed by 6 global collaborators.

Participants in the prospective study were enrolled through a virtual design, were aged roughly 18 to 100 years, and lived in about two dozen United States geographic areas. In the prospective study, participants were assigned to cohorts based on the clinical history participants reported in a screening survey and a study questionnaire. ImmuneRACE Cohort 3 recovered participants were defined by two consecutive negative NP/OP PCR tests, healthcare professional clearance, or symptom resolution. Each participant in the prospective study had whole blood, serum and a nasopharyngeal or oropharyngeal swab collected by mobile phlebotomists. Participants in the prospective study had the option to provide additional blood draws and questionnaires over a roughly two-month period. Blood samples from the prospective study were shipped frozen or at room temperature prior to DNA extraction. Study-level results and caveats: How much clinical and demographic metadata was included differed by source and by participant, and the metadata was provided uncurated.

TCRbeta CDR3 regions were amplified from genomic DNA by means of the immunoSEQ Assay, a bias-controlled multiplex PCR. From the authors' description of their analysis: The number of nucleated cells in each sample was estimated from the amplification of reference gene primers within the assay. Sequence reads were collapsed and filtered to measure the absolute abundance of every unique TCRbeta CDR3 rearrangement. For each sample, productive Simpson clonality was calculated by taking the square root of Simpson's diversity index across productive rearrangements. What TCRdb holds here is the immuneACCESS table cut down to in-frame rearrangements. Part of the clones is not present; checked against another copy, under half of the missing clones reflect an unresolved V gene, and the others are unexplained. The DNA was the basis for D and trimming; V, J and clone size are from that table. The sample contains some 430,000 clones, roughly 87% of them found a single time. The leading ten clones occupy 0.6% of the sample.

Of note for this clone: Its antigen remains undetermined. The sample holds no much larger clone one base away, and base qualities are not on file.

Reading from cysteine to phenylalanine, the CDR3 counts 16 amino acids. Only the CDR3 part of the read is kept: 48 bases, read in frame from the first base. As encoded in the germline V gene, CDR1 is MNHNS while CDR2 is SASEGT. Trimming takes 4 bases from V and 2 bases from J, and the germline ends sit 12 bases apart. This clonotype was obtained from a man aged 18 to 30 who had recovered from COVID-19. Here the chain combines TRBV6-1 and TRBJ2-6; TRBD1 is a possible D gene, resting on 5 matching bases. The sample comprised PBMCs or T cells enriched from blood (not recorded which). The sequence in DNA is TGTGCCAGCAGTGCCGAACCCAGGGCTGGGGCCAACGTCCTGACTTTC. It translates to CASSAEPRAGANVLTF.